Each of the 4 T cell receptor beta chains below was sequenced from the same sample in a study of cytomegalovirus exposure and HLA in healthy donors (dated by TCRdb to 2015 to 2018). Library construction relied on the immunoSEQ multiplex PCR assay. The multiplex PCR relied on a mix of 60 forward primers for TCR Vbeta segments and 13 reverse primers for TCR Jbeta segments. TCRdb retrieved this table from immuneACCESS and kept in-frame rearrangements only. Not all clones are present; in checked studies, unresolved V genes account for under half, and no reason is known for the remainder. For this sample the table gives 65,000 to 85,000 clones, of which 78% were detected only once. The ten largest make up 7.5% to 10% of the sample. The material sequenced was PBMCs. These receptors were collected from a woman aged 40-49 years in good health and CMV-seropositive.

The V and J genes are TRBV5-1 and TRBJ2-5; TRBD1 matches at 7 bases. The germline CDR1 and CDR2 sequences are SGHRS and YFSETQ. The J segment lost 5 bases and the V segment lost 4 bases, leaving 5 bases of the junction unmatched. CDR3 length equals 13 residues. The CDR3 sequence is CASSPTGRETQYF. Written as DNA, the CDR3 is TGCGCCAGCAGCCCGACAGGGCGGGAGACCCAGTACTTC.

The chain couples TRBV28 to TRBJ2-7; 11 nucleotides align to TRBD2. V lost 1 base, J lost 4 bases, and 3 bases stayed unmatched. Germline V gives CDR1 MDHEN, CDR2 SYDVKM. This CDR3 contains 15 residues. The CDR3 region is CASSLYSGGAYEQYF. CDR3 bases: TGTGCCAGCAGTTTATATAGCGGGGGGGCTTACGAGCAGTACTTC.

This chain joins TRBV2 and TRBJ2-3; 7 bases line up with TRBD2. The CDR3 spans 16 residues. Germline-derived CDR1 and CDR2 are SNHLY and FYNNEI. V gave up 2 bases and J gave up 0 bases; unmatched junction bases: 5. CDR3 DNA sequence: TGTGCCAGCAGTGAAATTCCACTAGCGAGCACAGATACGCAGTATTTT. This translates into CASSEIPLASTDTQYF.

V is TRBV29-1 and J is TRBJ1-1; 9 bases fit TRBD1. The CDR3 sequence is 13 residues long. CDR1 is SQVTM, CDR2 ANQGSEA, per germline. Losses at the gene ends were 7 bases for V and 1 base for J; bases not matched to a gene: 4. CDR3 amino acids: CSARQGGNTEAFF. The DNA of the CDR3 is TGCAGCGCCAGACAGGGGGGGAACACTGAAGCTTTCTTT. Full variable domain (missing parts from reference TRBV29-1 and TRBJ1-1): SAVISQKPSRDICQRGTSLTIQCQVDSQVTMMFWYRQQPGQSLTLIATANQGSEATYESGFVIDKFPISRPNLTFSTLTVSNMSPEDSSIYLCSARQGGNTEAFFGQGTRLTVV.